This TCR beta chain was captured by sequencing in a study of T cells in Graves' hyperthyroidism and ophthalmopathy. This clonotype was recorded many times. V lost 0 bases, J lost 1 base, and 9 bases lay in between. Germline CDR1 is MNHEY and CDR2 is SVGAGI. This CDR3 contains 15 residues. Using RNA transcripts as the source, TCR beta CDR3 regions were amplified. First-round RT-PCR of the TCR CDR3 relied on the HTBI primer set. TCRdb used MiXCR to reprocess the multiplex PCR reads, holding one entry per CDR3 protein. The sample yields some 530,000 distinct CDR3 sequences, approximately 23% seen once. This clonotype originated in a woman between 65 and 79 years old with Graves' ophthalmopathy. This chain links TRBV6-5 with TRBJ2-5; D gene ambiguous. The sequenced material came from blood. Here the CDR3 DNA reads TGTGCCAGCAGTTACTCTTATAATCCCCAAGAGACCCAGTACTTC. It specifies CASSYSYNPQETQYF.